This TCR beta chain derives from a study of regulatory T cells in long-lasting Graves disease (dated by TCRdb to about 2021). Regarding the study in general: Newly diagnosed Graves' disease patients had taken antithyroid drugs for less than 3 months. Persistent Graves' disease patients were compared with newly diagnosed Graves' disease patients by peripheral blood TCR sequencing and RNA sequencing. TCR sequencing covered about 13 persistent and approximately 20 newly diagnosed Graves' disease patients, around 35 samples in total. The study was registered as a clinical trial and conducted in China.

The paper as a whole reports these results and caveats: The study examined only peripheral blood because the primary lesion, thyroid tissue, could not be accessed. The authors noted that the small sample size was a limitation that may lower accuracy. Sequencing and analysis were limited to the TCR beta chain. TRBV28, TRBJ1-2 and TRBJ2-5 were preferentially used in persistent disease, while TRBV20-1 and TRBJ2-1 were favored in newly diagnosed disease. Persistent Graves' disease patients showed lower TCR Shannon entropy and fewer highly expanded clones than newly diagnosed patients, suggesting clonal expansion. Persistent patients shared more public clonotypes among themselves (roughly 2,700) than newly diagnosed patients did (over 950).

The CDR3 starts with the cysteine, ends with the phenylalanine, and has 15 residues. Only CDR3 DNA remains: 45 bases, in frame from the first base. CDR1 SGHRS and CDR2 YFSETQ are derived from the germline V gene. V is cut by 6 bases and J by 1 base, and the space between the germline ends is 16 bases. Concerning this clonotype: Its recognized antigen is unknown. Qualities for individual bases were not recorded, and no much larger clone is one base off.

The library relied on multiplex PCR. Sequenced on an Illumina HiSeq 4000. iRepertoire HTBI primers and Arm-PCR amplification of CDR3 regions were used to construct TCR beta libraries. PCR products were gel purified before sequencing. The paper's data handling went like this. A total of some 60 TRBV and approximately 13 TRBJ segments were identified across samples and were used for gene usage analysis of CDR3 amino acid clonotypes. Filtered high-quality paired reads were merged into contigs using COPE and FqMerger. Contigs were aligned with BLAST to IMGT TRBV, TRBD and TRBJ reference genes, and CDR3 was defined per IMGT. Clonotypes above 0.1% frequency were classified as highly expanded clones. Shannon entropy served as the measure of repertoire diversity, while the Gini coefficient captured V-J evenness. Clonotypes shared by more than one individual were considered public. The public sequencing data were trimmed at Q25 with fastp and processed into clonotypes with MiXCR by TCRdb, which kept only in-frame beta chains. Under each unique CDR3 protein, matching rows form one entry showing the most common genes and DNA. These V and J calls originate from TCRdb's pipeline instead of the authors' own analysis. The sample yields over 350,000 distinct CDR3 sequences; approximately 14% were counted once. The ten biggest clones cover over 15% of the sample.

The time point label of this sample denotes: newly diagnosed GD, antithyroid drugs for less than 3 months. RNA was extracted from PBMCs in TRIzol for both TCR sequencing and RNA sequencing. Graves' disease was diagnosed according to American Thyroid Association guidelines. Patients for the study were recruited at an endocrinology department in Xi'an, China. Each patient gave approximately 10 milliliters of peripheral blood, collected in an EDTA anticoagulant tube. PBMCs were isolated by Ficoll Paque Plus density gradient separation without further T cell sorting. An Agilent 2100 Bioanalyzer and agarose gel were used to check RNA quality, and a NanoDrop 2000 was used to measure RNA concentration. The sample was also reused in another study, on T cells in Graves' hyperthyroidism and ophthalmopathy. From that second study: Stable Graves' hyperthyroidism was defined as the absence of progression to ophthalmopathy over 18 months of follow-up. Hyperthyroidism patients were aged 18 to 65 years and newly diagnosed, with disease duration of less than 2 months. Any patient with an uncontrolled infection, another autoimmune disease, pregnancy or lactation was excluded. Clinical symptoms, serum thyroxine and TRAb, thyroid ultrasound, and orbital computed tomography formed the basis for the diagnoses. For the first round of RT-PCR on the TCR CDR3, the HTBI primer set was used together with the Qiagen OneStep RT-PCR kit. Most expanded thyroid clonotypes (frequency above 0.001) were also detected in blood, suggesting blood repertoires may reflect thyroid immune responses. A 13 V-J signature model separated ophthalmopathy from stable hyperthyroidism, with roughly 88% sensitivity and roughly 84% specificity in cross-validation and 80%/75% in testing. In validation, progression to ophthalmopathy was predicted by the model with approximately 67% sensitivity and about 72% specificity, a median of roughly 6 months before onset. To identify TCR V-J signatures that set the groups apart, the researchers used a discovery cohort of approximately 98 patients, made up of 40 to 45 with Graves' ophthalmopathy and 55 to 65 with stable Graves' hyperthyroidism. Prospective prediction of ophthalmopathy was tested in an independent validation cohort of 18 hyperthyroidism patients and 17 patients who later progressed to ophthalmopathy. For training and testing, the 80 to 100 patients in the discovery cohort were randomly divided in a 7:3 ratio. The study also compared thyroid tissue and blood T-cell repertoires from a handful of Graves' hyperthyroidism patients. Following sampling, methimazole starting at 30 mg daily was given to hyperthyroidism patients, and high-dose intravenous methylprednisolone was given to ophthalmopathy patients. Libraries were constructed in a second round of multiplex PCR, after which size selection and purification were carried out. Libraries were sequenced paired-end with 100 bp reads on an Illumina HiSeq2000. Raw data were processed with SOAPnuke, discarding reads with adapters, uncalled bases, mean Phred below 15, or no exact constant-primer or identifier match. COPE v1.2.5 was used to merge high-quality paired reads, and clonotypes were defined as unique nucleotide sequences. Clonotypes were aligned to IMGT TRBV, TRBD and TRBJ reference segments using MiTCR v1.1. The analysis was restricted to V-J combinations with a frequency above 0.0001, which together covered 99.2% of the repertoires. A TCS score was defined as the ratio between F50 (clonal expansion) and ExV (chaos), using BLOSUM62-based TCRdist between CDR3 peptides within each V-J. Welch's t-statistics and random forest reduced 514 V-J features to 13, which were used in a naive Bayes classifier (R e1071). Sample size was not statistically predetermined, and investigators were not blinded to group allocation. According to the paper, TCR Vbeta CDR3 sequencing was carried out on approximately 140 peripheral blood samples, which came from under 50 ophthalmopathy, around 75 hyperthyroidism and about 17 progressor patients.

The V and J genes are TRBV5-1 and TRBJ2-5; TRBD2 is possibly the D segment (7 matching bases). The clonotype was recovered from a woman aged 45 to 65 with Graves disease. Donor details come from another sample of the same person, matched by shared clones. The source was peripheral blood mononuclear cells (PBMCs), collected at new diagnosis, from a patient treated with antithyroid drugs. The nucleotides read TGCGCCAGCAACCGGGCGGGGGCCCTCCAAGAGACCCAGTACTTC. Its product reads: CASNRAGALQETQYF. Where the CDR3 stops, the reference TRBV5-1 and TRBJ2-5 genes take over; the full variable domain is KAGVTQTPRYLIKTRGQQVTLSCSPISGHRSVSWYQQTPGQGLQFLFEYFSETQRNKGNFPGRFSGRQFSNSRSEMNVSTLELGDSALYLCASNRAGALQETQYFGPGTRLLVL.